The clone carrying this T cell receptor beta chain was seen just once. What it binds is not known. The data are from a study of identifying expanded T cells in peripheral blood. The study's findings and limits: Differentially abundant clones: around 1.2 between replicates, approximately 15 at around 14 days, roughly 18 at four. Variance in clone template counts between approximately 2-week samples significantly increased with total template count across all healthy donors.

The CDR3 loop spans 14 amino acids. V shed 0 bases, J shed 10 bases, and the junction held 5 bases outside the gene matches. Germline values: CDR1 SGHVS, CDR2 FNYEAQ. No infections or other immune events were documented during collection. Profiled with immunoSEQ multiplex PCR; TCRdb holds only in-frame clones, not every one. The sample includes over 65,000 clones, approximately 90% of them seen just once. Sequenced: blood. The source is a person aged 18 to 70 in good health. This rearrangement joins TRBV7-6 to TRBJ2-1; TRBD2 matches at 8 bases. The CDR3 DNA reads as TGTGCCAGCAGCTTAGCGGGGGTAGCGGGAGAGCAGTTCTTC. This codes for CASSLAGVAGEQFF.